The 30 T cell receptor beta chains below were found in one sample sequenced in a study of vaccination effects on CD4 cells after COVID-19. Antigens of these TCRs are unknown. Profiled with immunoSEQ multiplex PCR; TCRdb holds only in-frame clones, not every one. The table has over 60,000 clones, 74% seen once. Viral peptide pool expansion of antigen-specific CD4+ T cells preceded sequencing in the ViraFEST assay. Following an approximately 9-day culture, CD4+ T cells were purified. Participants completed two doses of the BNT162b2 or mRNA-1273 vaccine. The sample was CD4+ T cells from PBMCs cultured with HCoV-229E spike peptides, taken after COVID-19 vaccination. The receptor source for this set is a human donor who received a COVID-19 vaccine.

The DNA for the CDR3 is TGCGCCAGCAGCCAAGATCAGCTGACCGGGGAGCTGTTTTTT. This gives the protein CASSQDQLTGELFF. This sequence joins TRBV4-3 and TRBJ2-2; D gene uncertain. Trimming shortened V by 0 bases and J by 5 bases, and 7 bases separated the two germline ends. The germline V gene encodes CDR1 LGHNA and CDR2 YSLEER. This CDR3 spans 14 amino acids.

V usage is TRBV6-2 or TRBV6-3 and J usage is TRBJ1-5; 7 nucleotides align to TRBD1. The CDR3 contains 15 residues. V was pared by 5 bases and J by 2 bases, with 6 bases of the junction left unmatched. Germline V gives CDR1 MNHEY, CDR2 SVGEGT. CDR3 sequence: CASSQGVVGNQPQHF. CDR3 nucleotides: TGTGCCAGCAGTCAGGGGGTGGTGGGCAATCAGCCCCAGCATTTT.

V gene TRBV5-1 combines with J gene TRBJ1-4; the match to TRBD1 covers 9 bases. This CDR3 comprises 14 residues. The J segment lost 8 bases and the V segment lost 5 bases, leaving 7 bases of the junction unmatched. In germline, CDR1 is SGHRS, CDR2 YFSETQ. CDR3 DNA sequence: TGCGCCAGCAGTAAAGGGACAGGGATGGAAAAACTGTTTTTT. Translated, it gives CASSKGTGMEKLFF.

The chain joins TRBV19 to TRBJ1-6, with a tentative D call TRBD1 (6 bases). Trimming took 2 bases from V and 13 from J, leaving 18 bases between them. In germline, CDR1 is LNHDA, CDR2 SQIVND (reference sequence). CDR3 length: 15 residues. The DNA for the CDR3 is TGTGCCAGTAGTATATCGCCAGGGGCTCTGGACCCCCTCCACTTT. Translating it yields CASSISPGALDPLHF.

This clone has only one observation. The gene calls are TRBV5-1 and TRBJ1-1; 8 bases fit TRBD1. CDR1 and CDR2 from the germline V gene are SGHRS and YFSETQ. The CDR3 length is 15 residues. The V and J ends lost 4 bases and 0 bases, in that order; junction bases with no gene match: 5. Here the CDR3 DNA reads TGCGCCAGCAGCCTGGGGACAGGCATGAACACTGAAGCTTTCTTT. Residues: CASSLGTGMNTEAFF.

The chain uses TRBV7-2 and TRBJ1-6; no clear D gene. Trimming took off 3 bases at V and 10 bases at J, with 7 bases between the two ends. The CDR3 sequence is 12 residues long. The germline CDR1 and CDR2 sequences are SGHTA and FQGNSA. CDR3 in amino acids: CASSFEGSPLHF. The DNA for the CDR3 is TGTGCCAGCAGCTTTGAAGGCTCACCCCTCCACTTT.

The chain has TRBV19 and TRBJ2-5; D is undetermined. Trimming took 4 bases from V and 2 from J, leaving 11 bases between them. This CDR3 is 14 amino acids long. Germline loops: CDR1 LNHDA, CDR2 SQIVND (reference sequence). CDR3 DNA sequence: TGTGCCAGTAGTACCGGACGGGTTCAAGAGACCCAGTACTTC. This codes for CASSTGRVQETQYF.

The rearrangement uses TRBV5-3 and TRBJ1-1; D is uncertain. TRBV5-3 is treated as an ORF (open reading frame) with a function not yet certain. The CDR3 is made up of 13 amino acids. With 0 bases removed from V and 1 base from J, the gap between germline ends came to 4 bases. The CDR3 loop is CARSLAANTEAFF. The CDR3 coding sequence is TGTGCCAGAAGCTTGGCGGCGAACACTGAAGCTTTCTTT.

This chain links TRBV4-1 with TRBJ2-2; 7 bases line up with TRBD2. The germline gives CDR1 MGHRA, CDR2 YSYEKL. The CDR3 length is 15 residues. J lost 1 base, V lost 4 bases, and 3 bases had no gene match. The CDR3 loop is CASSLSGENTGELFF. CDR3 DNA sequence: TGCGCCAGCAGCCTAAGCGGGGAGAACACCGGGGAGCTGTTTTTT.

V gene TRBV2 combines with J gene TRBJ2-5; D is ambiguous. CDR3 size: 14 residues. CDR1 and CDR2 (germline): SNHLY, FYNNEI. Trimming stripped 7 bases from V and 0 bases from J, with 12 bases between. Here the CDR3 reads CASKGSRNQETQYF. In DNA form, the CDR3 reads TGTGCCAGCAAAGGTTCGCGGAACCAAGAGACCCAGTACTTC.

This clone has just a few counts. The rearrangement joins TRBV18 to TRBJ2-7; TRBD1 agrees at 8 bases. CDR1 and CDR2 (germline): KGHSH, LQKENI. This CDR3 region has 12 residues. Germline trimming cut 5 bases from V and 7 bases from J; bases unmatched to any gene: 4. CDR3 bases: TGTGCCAGCTCAACAGGGGGACGAGAGCAGTACGTC. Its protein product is CASSTGGREQYV.

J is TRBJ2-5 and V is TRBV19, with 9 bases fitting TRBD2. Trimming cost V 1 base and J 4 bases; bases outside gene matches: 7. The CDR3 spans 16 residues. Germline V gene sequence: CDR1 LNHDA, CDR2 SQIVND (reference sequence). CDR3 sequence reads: CASSIGSRGGGETQYF. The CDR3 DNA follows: TGTGCCAGTAGTATAGGTTCCCGCGGGGGGGGAGAGACCCAGTACTTC. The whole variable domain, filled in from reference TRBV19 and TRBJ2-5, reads DGGITQSPKYLFRKEGQNVTLSCEQNLNHDAMYWYRQDPGQGLRLIYYSQIVNDFQKGDIAEGYSVSREKKESFPLTVTSAQKNPTAFYLCASSIGSRGGGETQYFGPGTRLLVL.

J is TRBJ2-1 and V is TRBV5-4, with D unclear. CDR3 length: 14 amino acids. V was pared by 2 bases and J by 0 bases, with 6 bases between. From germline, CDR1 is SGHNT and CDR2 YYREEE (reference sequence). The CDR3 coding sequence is TGTGCCAGCAGCTTCTCGAGCTCCTACAATGAGCAGTTCTTC. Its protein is CASSFSSSYNEQFF.

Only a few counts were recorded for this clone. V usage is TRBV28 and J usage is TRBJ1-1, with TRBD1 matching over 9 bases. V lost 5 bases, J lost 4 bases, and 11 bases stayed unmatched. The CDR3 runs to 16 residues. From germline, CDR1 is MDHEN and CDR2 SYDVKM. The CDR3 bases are TGTGCCAGCAGTAATAACAGGGGGCGCCGAAGCACTGAAGCTTTCTTT. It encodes CASSNNRGRRSTEAFF.

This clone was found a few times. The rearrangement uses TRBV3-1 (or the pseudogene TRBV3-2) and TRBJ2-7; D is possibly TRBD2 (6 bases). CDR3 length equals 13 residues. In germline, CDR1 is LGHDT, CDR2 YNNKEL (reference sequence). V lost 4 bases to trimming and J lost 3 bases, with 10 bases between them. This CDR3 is CASSRGVFYEQYV. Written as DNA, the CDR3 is TGTGCCAGCAGCCGCGGGGTCTTCTACGAGCAGTACGTC.

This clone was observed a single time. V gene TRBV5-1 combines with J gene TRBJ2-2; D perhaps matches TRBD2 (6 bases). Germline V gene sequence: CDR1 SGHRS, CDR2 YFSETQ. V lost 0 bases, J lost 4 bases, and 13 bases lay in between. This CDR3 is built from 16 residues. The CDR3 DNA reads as TGCGCCAGCAGCTTGGTTGGGGGACTGGGCACCGGGGAGCTGTTTTTT. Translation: CASSLVGGLGTGELFF.

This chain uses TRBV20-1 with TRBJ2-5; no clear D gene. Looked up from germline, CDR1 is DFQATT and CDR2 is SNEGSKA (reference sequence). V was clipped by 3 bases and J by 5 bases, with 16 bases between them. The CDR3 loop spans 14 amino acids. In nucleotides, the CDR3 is TGCAGTGCTAGTAGAGTCGTTGCGTGGGAGACCCAGTACTTC. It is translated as CSASRVVAWETQYF.

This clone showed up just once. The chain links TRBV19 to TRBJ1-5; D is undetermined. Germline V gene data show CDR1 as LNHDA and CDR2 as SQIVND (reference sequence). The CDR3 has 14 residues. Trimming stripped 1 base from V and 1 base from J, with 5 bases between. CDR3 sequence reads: CASSIVDSNQPQHF. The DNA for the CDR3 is TGTGCCAGTAGTATAGTTGACAGCAATCAGCCCCAGCATTTT. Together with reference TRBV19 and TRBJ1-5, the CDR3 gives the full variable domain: DGGITQSPKYLFRKEGQNVTLSCEQNLNHDAMYWYRQDPGQGLRLIYYSQIVNDFQKGDIAEGYSVSREKKESFPLTVTSAQKNPTAFYLCASSIVDSNQPQHFGDGTRLSIL.

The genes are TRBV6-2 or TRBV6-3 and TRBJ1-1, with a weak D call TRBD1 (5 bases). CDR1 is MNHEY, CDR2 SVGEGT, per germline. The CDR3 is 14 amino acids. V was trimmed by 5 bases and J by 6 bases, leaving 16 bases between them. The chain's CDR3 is CASSGTGRDAEAFF. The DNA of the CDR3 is TGTGCCAGCAGTGGAACAGGAAGGGACGCTGAAGCTTTCTTT.

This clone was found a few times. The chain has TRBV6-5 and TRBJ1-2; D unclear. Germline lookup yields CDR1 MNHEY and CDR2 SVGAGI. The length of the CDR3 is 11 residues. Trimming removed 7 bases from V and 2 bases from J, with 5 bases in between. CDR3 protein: CASNTNYGYTF. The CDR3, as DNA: TGTGCCAGCAACACCAACTATGGCTACACCTTC.

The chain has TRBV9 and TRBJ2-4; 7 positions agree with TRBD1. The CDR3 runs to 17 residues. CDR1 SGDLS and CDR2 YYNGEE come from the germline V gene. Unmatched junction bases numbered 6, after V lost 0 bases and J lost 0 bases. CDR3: CASSVGRGGLAKNIQYF. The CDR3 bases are TGTGCCAGCAGCGTAGGTAGAGGGGGCTTAGCCAAAAACATTCAGTACTTC.

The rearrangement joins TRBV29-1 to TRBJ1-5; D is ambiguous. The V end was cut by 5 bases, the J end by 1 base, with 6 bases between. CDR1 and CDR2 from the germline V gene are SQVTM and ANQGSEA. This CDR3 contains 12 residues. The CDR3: CSVWLSNQPQHF. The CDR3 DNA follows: TGCAGCGTTTGGTTAAGCAATCAGCCCCAGCATTTT. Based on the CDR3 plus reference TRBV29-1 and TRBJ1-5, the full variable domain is SAVISQKPSRDICQRGTSLTIQCQVDSQVTMMFWYRQQPGQSLTLIATANQGSEATYESGFVIDKFPISRPNLTFSTLTVSNMSPEDSSIYLCSVWLSNQPQHFGDGTRLSIL.

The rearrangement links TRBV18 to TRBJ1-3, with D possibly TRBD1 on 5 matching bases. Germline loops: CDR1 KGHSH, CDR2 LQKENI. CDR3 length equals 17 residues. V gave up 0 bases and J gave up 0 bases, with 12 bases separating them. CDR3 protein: CASSPPRGALSGNTIYF. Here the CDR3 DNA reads TGTGCCAGCTCACCACCGCGTGGGGCCCTCTCTGGAAACACCATATATTTT. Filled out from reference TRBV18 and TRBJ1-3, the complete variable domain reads NAGVMQNPRHLVRRRGQEARLRCSPMKGHSHVYWYRQLPEEGLKFMVYLQKENIIDESGMPKERFSAEFPKEGPSILRIQQVVRGDSAAYFCASSPPRGALSGNTIYFGEGSWLTVV.

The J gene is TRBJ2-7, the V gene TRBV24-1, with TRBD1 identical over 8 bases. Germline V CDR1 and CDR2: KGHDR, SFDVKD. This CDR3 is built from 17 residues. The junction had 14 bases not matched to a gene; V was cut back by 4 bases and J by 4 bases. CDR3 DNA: TGTGCCACCAGTGAAGCTAGACAGGGGCCGTATGTTTACGAGCAGTACGTC. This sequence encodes CATSEARQGPYVYEQYV.

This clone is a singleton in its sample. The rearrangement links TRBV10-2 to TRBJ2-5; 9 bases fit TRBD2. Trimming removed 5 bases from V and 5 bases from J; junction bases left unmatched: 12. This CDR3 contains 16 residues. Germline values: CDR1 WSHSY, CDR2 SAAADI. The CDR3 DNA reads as TGCGCCAGCAGTCGGACGGCGGGGGGGCCCGGGGAGACCCAGTACTTC. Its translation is CASSRTAGGPGETQYF.

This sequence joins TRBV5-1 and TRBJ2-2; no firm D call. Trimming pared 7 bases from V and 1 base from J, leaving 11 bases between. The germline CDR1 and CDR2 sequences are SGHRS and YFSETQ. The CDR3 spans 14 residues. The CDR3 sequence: CASSPLVNTGELFF. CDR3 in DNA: TGCGCCAGCTCTCCGTTGGTGAACACCGGGGAGCTGTTTTTT.

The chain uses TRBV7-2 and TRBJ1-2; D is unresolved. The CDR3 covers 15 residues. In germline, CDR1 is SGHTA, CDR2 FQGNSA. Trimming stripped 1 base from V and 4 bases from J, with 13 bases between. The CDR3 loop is CASSLGGGYRYGYTF. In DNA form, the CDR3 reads TGTGCCAGCAGCTTAGGAGGCGGTTACCGCTATGGCTACACCTTC.

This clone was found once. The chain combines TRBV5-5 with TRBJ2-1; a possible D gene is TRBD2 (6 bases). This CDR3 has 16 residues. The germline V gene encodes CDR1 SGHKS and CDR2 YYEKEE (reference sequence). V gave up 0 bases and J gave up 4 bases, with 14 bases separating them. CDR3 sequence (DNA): TGTGCCAGCAGCTTGGGGCCGGGGGAGCATTACAATGAGCAGTTCTTC. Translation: CASSLGPGEHYNEQFF.

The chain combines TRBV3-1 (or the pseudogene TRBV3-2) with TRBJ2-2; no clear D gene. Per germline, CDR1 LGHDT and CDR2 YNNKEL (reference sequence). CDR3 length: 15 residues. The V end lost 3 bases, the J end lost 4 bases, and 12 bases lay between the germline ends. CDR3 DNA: TGTGCCAGCAGCCATGAAGCAGGTCGCACCGGGGAGCTGTTTTTT. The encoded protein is CASSHEAGRTGELFF.

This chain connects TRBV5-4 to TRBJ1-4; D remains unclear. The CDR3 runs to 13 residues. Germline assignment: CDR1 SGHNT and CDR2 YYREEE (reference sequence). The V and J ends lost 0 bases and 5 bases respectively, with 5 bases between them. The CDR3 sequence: CASSLGPNEKLFF. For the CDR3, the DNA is TGTGCCAGCAGCTTGGGCCCGAATGAAAAACTGTTTTTT.